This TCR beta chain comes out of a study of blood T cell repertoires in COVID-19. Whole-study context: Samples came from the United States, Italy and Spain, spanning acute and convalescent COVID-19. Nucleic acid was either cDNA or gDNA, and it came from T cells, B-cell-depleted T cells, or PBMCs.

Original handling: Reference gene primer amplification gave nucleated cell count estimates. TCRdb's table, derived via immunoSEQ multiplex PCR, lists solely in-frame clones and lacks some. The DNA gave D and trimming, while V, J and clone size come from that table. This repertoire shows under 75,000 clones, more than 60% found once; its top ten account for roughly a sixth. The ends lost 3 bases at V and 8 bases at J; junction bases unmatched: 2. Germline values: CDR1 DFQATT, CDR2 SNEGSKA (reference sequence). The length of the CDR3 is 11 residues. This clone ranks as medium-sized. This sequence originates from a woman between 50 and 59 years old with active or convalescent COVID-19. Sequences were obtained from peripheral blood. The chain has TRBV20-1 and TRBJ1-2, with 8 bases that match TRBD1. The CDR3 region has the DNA TGCAGTGCTAGGACAGGGGAAGGCTACACCTTC. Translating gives CSARTGEGYTF.